This T cell receptor beta chain was retrieved from a study of PD-L1 blockade in urothelial cancer. At the level of the study: Patients commenced intravenous atezolizumab, 1,200 mg every 3 weeks, around 2014. Study patients had been treated with 0 to 3 previous chemotherapy regimens.

The time point was: peripheral blood 6 weeks after treatment start. The germline V gene has CDR1 SGHTA and CDR2 FQGNSA. There are 15 residues in the CDR3. Losses at the gene ends were 2 bases for V and 5 bases for J; bases not matched to a gene: 8. Sequencing used immunoSEQ multiplex PCR; TCRdb keeps in-frame clones, though not all of them. The sample has roughly 42,000 clones; more than 80% are singletons. The sample in question was PBMCs, obtained around atezolizumab (anti-PD-L1) treatment. The chain joins TRBV7-2 to TRBJ2-7; TRBD2 matches at 8 bases. This receptor was identified in a man aged 65 to 79 with urothelial cancer. In DNA form, the CDR3 reads TGTGCCAGCAGCTTACCGGGACTAGGGCCGGACGAGCAGTACTTC. Encoded protein: CASSLPGLGPDEQYF.